What follows describes a single T cell receptor (beta chain). Its antigen is unidentified. The data stem from a study of T cell responses to AZD1222 COVID-19 vaccine. Regarding the study as a whole: Rises in breadth and depth of Spike-specific TCRs came after two AZD1222 doses. Reportedly, close to half of spike-specific TCRs are directed against unmutated variant regions. Repertoire sampling happened only post peak T cell response.

Trimming cost V 6 bases and J 0 bases, with 17 bases left between them. The V gene's germline CDR1 is SNHLY and CDR2 FYNNEI. The CDR3 loop spans 17 amino acids. Data came from immunoSEQ multiplex PCR; TCRdb stores just in-frame clones and leaves some out. The sample consists of under 120,000 clones, nearly 90% of them appearing once. The specimen comprised peripheral blood, sampled 28 days after the second AZD1222 dose. The sequence was obtained from an adult who received the AZD1222 COVID-19 vaccine. The chain recombines TRBV2 with TRBJ1-4; D remains ambiguous. CDR3: CASRRAYLRTTNEKLFF. CDR3 DNA: TGTGCCAGCAGACGGGCCTACCTAAGAACAACTAATGAAAAACTGTTTTTT.